One sample yielded the 11 T cell receptor beta chains listed below, sequenced in a study of cytomegalovirus exposure and HLA in healthy donors. Primers included in the PCR were 60 Vbeta and 13 Jbeta primers. Sequenced by immunoSEQ multiplex PCR; TCRdb stores in-frame clones only, minus some. The sample has some 150,000 clones, more than 65% seen once. Sequencing used PBMCs. The receptors were gathered from a woman between 50 and 59 years old in good health and CMV-seronegative.

V gene TRBV6-5 combines with J gene TRBJ2-7, with D possibly being TRBD2 (5 bases). This CDR3 contains 15 residues. Trimming cost V 0 bases and J 5 bases, with 14 bases left between them. Germline V CDR1 and CDR2: MNHEY, SVGAGI. The CDR3 sequence: CASSYSEGPAHEQYF. CDR3 coding DNA: TGTGCCAGCAGTTACTCTGAGGGCCCGGCCCACGAGCAGTACTTC.

V gene TRBV5-4 combines with J gene TRBJ2-3; 7 nucleotides align to TRBD1. The germline gives CDR1 SGHNT, CDR2 YYREEE (reference sequence). The CDR3 is made up of 14 amino acids. Trimming took 3 bases from V and 5 from J; bases not matched to a gene: 6. CDR3 coding DNA: TGTGCCAGCAGCTACTCCCGGGACAGAGATACGCAGTATTTT. Its translation: CASSYSRDRDTQYF. The full variable domain, rest sourced from reference TRBV5-4 and TRBJ2-3, is ETGVTQSPTHLIKTRGQQVTLRCSSQSGHNTVSWYQQALGQGPQFIFQYYREEENGRGNFPPRFSGLQFPNYSSELNVNALELDDSALYLCASSYSRDRDTQYFGPGTRLTVL.

The chain carries TRBV6-1 and TRBJ1-2; weak D call: TRBD1 (5 bases). This CDR3 comprises 15 residues. Germline V gives CDR1 MNHNS, CDR2 SASEGT. Trimming shortened V by 6 bases and J by 4 bases, and 18 bases separated the two germline ends. The CDR3 region has the DNA TGTGCCAGCAGGGAGACAGCCCATCAAGGCTATGGCTACACCTTC. Translating gives CASRETAHQGYGYTF.

This clone was seen only a few times. This chain uses TRBV27 with TRBJ2-1; 7 nucleotides line up with TRBD1. Germline V gene data show CDR1 as MNHEY and CDR2 as SMNVEV (reference sequence). The CDR3 has 12 residues. Trimming cost V 10 bases and J 6 bases; bases outside gene matches: 6. CDR3 protein: CATRQGPNEQFF. CDR3 nucleotide sequence: TGTGCCACCAGACAGGGCCCCAATGAGCAGTTCTTC.

The chain uses TRBV27 and TRBJ2-7; 8 nucleotides align to TRBD1. The V gene end was trimmed by 0 bases and the J gene end by 4 bases; junction bases not matched to a gene: 8. The V gene's germline CDR1 is MNHEY and CDR2 SMNVEV (reference sequence). The CDR3 is made up of 16 amino acids. In DNA, the CDR3 is TGTGCCAGCAGTTTATCGCCCGGGACAGGCGGATACGAGCAGTACTTC. It specifies CASSLSPGTGGYEQYF.

V usage is TRBV7-9 and J usage is TRBJ1-1; D is perhaps TRBD1 (5 bases). Trimming shortened V by 2 bases and J by 12 bases, and 16 bases separated the two germline ends. Germline V gives CDR1 SEHNR, CDR2 FQNEAQ (reference sequence). This CDR3 spans 13 amino acids. The CDR3 bases are TGTGCCAGCAGCTTATTACGGATGGACATGACTTTCTTT. Encoded protein: CASSLLRMDMTFF. Filled out from reference TRBV7-9 and TRBJ1-1, the complete variable domain reads DTGVSQNPRHKITKRGQNVTFRCDPISEHNRLYWYRQTLGQGPEFLTYFQNEAQLEKSRLLSDRFSAERPKGSFSTLEIQRTEQGDSAMYLCASSLLRMDMTFFGQGTRLTVV.

This chain joins TRBV5-6 and TRBJ2-7; TRBD2 aligns across 8 bases. Germline CDR1 reads SGHDT; CDR2 reads YYEEEE. J was trimmed by 4 bases and V by 0 bases; bases with no gene match: 9. The length of the CDR3 is 16 residues. The CDR3 nucleotides read TGTGCCAGCAGCTTGGTGGTGGCTAGCGGGTCGTACGAGCAGTACTTC. Translating gives CASSLVVASGSYEQYF.

The chain is built from TRBV6-5 and TRBJ2-7; 8 bases match TRBD1. Germline-derived CDR1 and CDR2 are MNHEY and SVGAGI. V shed 6 bases, J shed 3 bases, and the junction held 7 bases outside the gene matches. The CDR3 totals 14 residues. For the CDR3, the DNA is TGTGCCAGCAGACGACAGGGGCCAGACTACGAGCAGTACTTC. It encodes CASRRQGPDYEQYF.

This chain's CDR3 is CASSFSGQDVIQYF. The CDR3 coding sequence is TGTGCCAGCAGTTTTTCGGGACAGGACGTCATTCAGTACTTC. The V call is TRBV27, the J call TRBJ2-4; 8 nucleotides align to TRBD1. The CDR3 contains 14 residues. The junction had 7 bases not matched to a gene; V was cut back by 3 bases and J by 9 bases. Germline V CDR1 and CDR2: MNHEY, SMNVEV (reference sequence).

This chain connects TRBV4-3 to TRBJ2-3; D might be TRBD2 (5 bases). The CDR3 has 14 amino acids. Germline V gene lookup returns CDR1 LGHNA and CDR2 YSLEER. Trimming removed 4 bases from V and 0 bases from J, with 8 bases in between. The CDR3 region is CASSPRTSTDTQYF. The CDR3 DNA sequence: TGCGCCAGCAGCCCCCGGACTAGCACAGATACGCAGTATTTT.

CDR3 bases: TGTGCCAGCAACCGCGGAGTCACTGAAGCTTTCTTT. Amino acid sequence: CASNRGVTEAFF. The chain is built from TRBV28 and TRBJ1-1; no firm D call. The germline V gene encodes CDR1 MDHEN and CDR2 SYDVKM. The CDR3 has 12 residues. The V and J ends lost 7 bases and 4 bases respectively, with 10 bases between them.